Here is one T cell receptor (beta chain) with its context. The sample originates from a study of blood T cell repertoires in COVID-19. Study background: Acute-phase and convalescent COVID-19 samples originated in the United States, Italy and Spain.

Source study methods: Estimated nucleated cell counts came from reference gene primer amplification. Sequencing was performed with immunoSEQ multiplex PCR; in TCRdb, only in-frame clones are kept and a portion is missing. V, J and clone size are taken as reported in that table, and D and trimming were inferred from the DNA itself. The sample yields approximately 400,000 clones, 88% seen once. V dropped 8 bases and J dropped 6 bases, with 14 bases sitting between them. This CDR3 contains 14 residues. Germline V gene data show CDR1 as WSHSY and CDR2 as SAAADI. Sequencing was performed on peripheral blood. The chain recombines TRBV10-2 with TRBJ1-6, with D tentatively TRBD1 (6 bases). The TCR originated in a woman aged 50 to 60 with COVID-19, enrolled during active disease. This CDR3 is CASGTGPTNSPLHF. For the CDR3, the DNA is TGCGCCAGCGGTACAGGGCCAACTAATTCACCCCTCCACTTT.